This TCR beta chain was profiled in a study of blood T cells in healthy people across ages (dated by TCRdb to between 2014 and 2016). Context from the whole study: Template switching captured roughly one uniquely barcoded TCR beta cDNA molecule per two T cells in model experiments. The study measured age-related changes in TCR beta repertoire diversity using deep sequencing normalized with unique cDNA molecular identifiers. The donors were split into four age groups: young (average about 15 years), middle-aged (roughly 39), aged (roughly 65) and long-lived (approximately 89). To avoid experimental bias, donors of different ages were spread randomly across the sequencing lanes. For two donors (one aged 18 to 29 and one aged 80 or older), the study analyzed two additional independent replicas of 1 million unique cDNA reads from the same blood draw.

Worth noting for this clonotype: Its antigen is unknown. Per-base qualities were not stored, and no clone one base away is much larger.

The roughly 39 donors, aged roughly 6 to 95 years, were systemically healthy Caucasian individuals from Russia. Each donor gave about 9.7 milliliters of peripheral blood, drawn into EDTA-treated Vacutainer tubes. PBMCs were isolated by Ficoll-Paque density-gradient centrifugation, with at least 6 million obtained per sample. Trizol reagent was used to extract total RNA from PBMCs, with at least 6 micrograms per sample. For every donor, an aliquot of PBMCs went through flow cytometry to measure the percentages of naive CD45RAhigh/CD27high T cells. The germline V gene (reference sequence) specifies GTSNPN as CDR1 and SVGIG as CDR2. V is cut back by 8 bases and J by 0 bases, with 7 bases in the junction unmatched. The CDR3 starts with the cysteine, ends with the phenylalanine, and has 16 residues. The retained sequence is limited to the CDR3, 48 bases, with the frame set at the first base. To prepare the library, 5' RACE was applied. Sequencing took place on an Illumina HiSeq 2500. The second PCR ran for about 6 to 12 cycles and used a J-beta primer mix along with a sample-barcoded 5' primer. Each TCR beta cDNA molecule received a unique molecular identifier from a template-switch 5' adaptor carrying 12 random nucleotides. Each sample yielded at least 2.5 million CDR3-containing paired-end reads. The Mint cDNA synthesis kit, primed by a TRBC-specific oligonucleotide, was used to synthesize first-strand cDNA from all RNA. After uracil-DNA glycosylase treatment, a first 18-cycle PCR used universal primers M1SS and BC2_uni_R on all cDNA. The authors processed their data as follows. For normalization, 1 million high-quality reads were randomly selected from each sample, with every read carrying a distinct molecular identifier. Reads with shared molecular identifiers were discarded instead of being binned into consensus sequences. MiTCR, set to a Q25 quality threshold and the strictest error-elimination algorithm, was used for CDR3 identification, clonotype clustering and error correction. A nonparametric unseen species model using Euler transformation provided a lower-bound estimate of total TCR beta diversity. TCRdb ran its own pipeline on the public reads, namely fastp trimming at Q25 and MiXCR clone calling, and kept in-frame beta chains. Rows are unified per CDR3 protein, each entry keeping the most common DNA and genes. These V and J calls rely on TCRdb rather than the paper's analysis. Counted in this sample were over 550,000 distinct CDR3 sequences; about 30% of them appeared once. Of the sample, 15% to 17% falls within the top ten clones.

The paper's findings and limits, for the study overall: The CMV infection status of donors was not known, potentially confounding age-related changes in expanded clonotypes. As age increased, observed TCR beta diversity per million T cells dropped in a roughly linear way, and a significant reduction was already evident by age 40. Estimates of total diversity from one million sequenced T cells were regarded as lower bounds and underestimates. The long-lived group showed more naive CD4+ T cells, fewer expanded clones and increased TCR diversity than the aged group, suggesting age selection. Since profiling was done on bulk unsorted PBMCs, naive and antigen-experienced compartments could not be conclusively compared. A strong correlation was found between observed TCR beta diversity and the percentage of naive T cells measured by flow cytometry.

The TCR sequence derives from a woman of 80 years or more in good health. Rearrangement joined TRBV30 to TRBJ2-6; TRBD1 matches 10 bases in the middle. What was sequenced was blood. The DNA sequence is TGTGCCCGGGACAGGGGAGGTGGCTCTGGGGCCAACGTCCTGACTTTC. This codes for CARDRGGGSGANVLTF.